Sequencing of this T cell receptor beta chain was carried out in a study of CD8+ T cells in alopecia areata. The V and J ends lost 11 bases and 6 bases respectively, with 11 bases between them. Germline lookup yields CDR1 SNHLY and CDR2 FYNNEI. The CDR3 covers 10 residues. As for treatment: oral pan-JAK inhibitor, 5-10 mg twice daily. PBMCs provided sorted CD4+ and CD8+ T cells. General observations from the study: TCR sharing across patients was less clear than in mice, possibly HLA-related. Sequencing of scalp samples also includes resident alphabeta T cells from normal skin. Scalp clonality and expanded CD8+ clones among the top 100 fell significantly with tofacitinib.

cDNA prepared by RNA extraction and subsequent reverse transcription served as the template for sequencing. Only in-frame clones appear in the TCRdb table, and some are missing; sequencing was by immunoSEQ multiplex PCR. The top ten clones hold around 0.69% of a sample with some 190,000 clones, 50% to 60% of them seen once. Remarks on this clone: Its antigen is unknown.

The rearrangement joins TRBV2 to TRBJ2-7; D could derive from TRBD1 or TRBD2 (6 bases each). The sequence derives from a human donor with alopecia areata. The material was CD4+ T cells sorted from blood, obtained at week 4, from a patient treated with tofacitinib. This chain's CDR3 is CAPGGGEQYF. CDR3 coding DNA: TGTGCCCCCGGAGGGGGCGAGCAGTACTTC.